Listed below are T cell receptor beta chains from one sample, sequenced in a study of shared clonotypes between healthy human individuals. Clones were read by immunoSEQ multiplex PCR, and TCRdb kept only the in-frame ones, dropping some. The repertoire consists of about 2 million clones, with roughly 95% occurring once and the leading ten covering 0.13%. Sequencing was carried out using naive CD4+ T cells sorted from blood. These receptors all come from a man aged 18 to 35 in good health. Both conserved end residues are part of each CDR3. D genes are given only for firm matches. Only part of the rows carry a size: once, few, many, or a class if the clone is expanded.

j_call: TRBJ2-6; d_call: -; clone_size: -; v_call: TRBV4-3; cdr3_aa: CASSQAGAGANVLTF; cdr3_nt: TGCGCCAGCAGCCAAGCAGGGGCCGGGGCCAACGTCCTGACTTTC
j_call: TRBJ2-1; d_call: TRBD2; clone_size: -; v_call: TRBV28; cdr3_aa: CASSLFSGGGAEQFF; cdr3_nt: TGTGCCAGCAGTTTATTTAGCGGGGGGGGCGCTGAGCAGTTCTTC
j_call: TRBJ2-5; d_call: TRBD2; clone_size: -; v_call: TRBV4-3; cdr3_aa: CASSDSRRAGEETQYF; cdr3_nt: TGCGCCAGCAGCGACAGTCGACGAGCGGGAGAAGAGACCCAGTACTTC
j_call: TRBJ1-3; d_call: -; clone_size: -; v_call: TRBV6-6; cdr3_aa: CASSEGFRSGNTIYF; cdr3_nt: TGTGCCAGCAGTGAGGGGTTCCGCTCTGGAAACACCATATATTTT
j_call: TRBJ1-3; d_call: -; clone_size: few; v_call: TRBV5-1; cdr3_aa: CASSPIKDDSGGNTIYF; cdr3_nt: TGCGCCAGCAGCCCGATTAAGGACGATTCGGGAGGAAACACCATATATTTT
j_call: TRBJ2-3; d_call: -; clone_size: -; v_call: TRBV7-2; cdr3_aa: CASSFNSLTDTQYF; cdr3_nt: TGTGCCAGCAGCTTTAACAGTCTGACAGATACGCAGTATTTT
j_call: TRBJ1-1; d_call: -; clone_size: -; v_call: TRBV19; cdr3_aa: CASSQTGLGTEAFF; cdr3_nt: TGTGCCAGTAGTCAAACAGGGCTGGGGACTGAAGCTTTCTTT
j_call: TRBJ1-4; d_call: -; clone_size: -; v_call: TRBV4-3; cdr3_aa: CASSQEKHGKANEKLFF; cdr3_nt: TGCGCCAGCAGCCAGGAAAAACACGGGAAAGCTAATGAAAAACTGTTTTTT
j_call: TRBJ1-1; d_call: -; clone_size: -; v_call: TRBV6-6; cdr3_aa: CASRAANTEAFF; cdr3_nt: TGTGCCAGCAGAGCGGCGAACACTGAAGCTTTCTTT
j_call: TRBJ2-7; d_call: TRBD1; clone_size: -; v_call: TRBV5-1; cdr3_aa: CASGYATGKGGYEQYF; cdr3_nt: TGCGCCAGCGGATACGCGACAGGGAAGGGCGGATACGAGCAGTACTTC
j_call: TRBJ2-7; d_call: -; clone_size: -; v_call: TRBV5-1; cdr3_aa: CASSWGTGSYEQYF; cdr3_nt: TGCGCCAGCAGCTGGGGGACGGGATCCTACGAGCAGTACTTC
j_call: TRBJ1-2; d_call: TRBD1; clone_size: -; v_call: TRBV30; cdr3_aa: CAWSAQTGGGYGYTF; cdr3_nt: TGTGCCTGGAGTGCCCAAACAGGGGGCGGCTATGGCTACACCTTC
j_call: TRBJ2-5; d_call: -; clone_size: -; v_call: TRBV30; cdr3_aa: CAWSLGGVKTQYF; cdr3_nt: TGTGCCTGGAGTCTGGGGGGCGTCAAGACCCAGTACTTC
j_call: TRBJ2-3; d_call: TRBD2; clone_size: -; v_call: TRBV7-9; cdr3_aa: CASSWVGLATDTQYF; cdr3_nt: TGTGCCAGCAGCTGGGTGGGACTAGCGACAGATACGCAGTATTTT
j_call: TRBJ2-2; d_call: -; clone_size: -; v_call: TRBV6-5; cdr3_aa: CASRPDTNTGELFF; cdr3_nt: TGTGCCAGCAGACCCGACACGAACACCGGGGAGCTGTTTTTT
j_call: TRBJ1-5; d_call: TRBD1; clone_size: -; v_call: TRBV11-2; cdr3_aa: CASNQGGGNQPQHF; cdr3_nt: TGTGCCAGCAACCAAGGGGGCGGGAATCAGCCCCAGCATTTT
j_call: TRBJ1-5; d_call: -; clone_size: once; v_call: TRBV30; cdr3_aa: CAWSGTKDNQPQHF; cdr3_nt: TGTGCCTGGAGTGGGACGAAAGACAATCAGCCCCAGCATTTT
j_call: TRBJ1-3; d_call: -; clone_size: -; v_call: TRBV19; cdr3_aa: CASSIPNRASGNTIYF; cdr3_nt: TGTGCCAGTAGTATACCAAACAGGGCCTCTGGAAACACCATATATTTT
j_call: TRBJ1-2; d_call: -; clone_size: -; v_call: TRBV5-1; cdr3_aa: CASSLVQGNYGYTF; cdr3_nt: TGCGCCAGCAGCTTGGTACAGGGAAACTATGGCTACACCTTC
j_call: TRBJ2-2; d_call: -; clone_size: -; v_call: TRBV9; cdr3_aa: CASSETPNTGELFF; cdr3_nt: TGTGCCAGCAGCGAGACCCCGAACACCGGGGAGCTGTTTTTT
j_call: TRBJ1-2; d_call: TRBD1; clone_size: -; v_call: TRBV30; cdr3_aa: CAWSDRGDYGYTF; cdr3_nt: TGTGCCTGGAGTGACAGGGGAGACTATGGCTACACCTTC
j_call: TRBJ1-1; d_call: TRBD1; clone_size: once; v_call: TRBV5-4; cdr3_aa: CASSFPGTVNTEAFF; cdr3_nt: TGTGCCAGCAGCTTCCCTGGGACAGTGAACACTGAAGCTTTCTTT
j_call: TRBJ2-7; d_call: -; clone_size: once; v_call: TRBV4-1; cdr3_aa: CASSHPGMDEQYF; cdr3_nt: TGCGCCAGCAGCCACCCAGGAATGGACGAGCAGTACTTC
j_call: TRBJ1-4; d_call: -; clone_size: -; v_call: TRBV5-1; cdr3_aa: CASSARTANEKLFF; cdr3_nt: TGCGCCAGCAGTGCCAGGACAGCAAATGAAAAACTGTTTTTT
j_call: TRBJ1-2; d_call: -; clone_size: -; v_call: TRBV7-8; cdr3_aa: CASSSRQGPGGYTF; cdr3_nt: TGTGCCAGCAGCTCCCGCCAGGGCCCGGGGGGCTACACCTTC
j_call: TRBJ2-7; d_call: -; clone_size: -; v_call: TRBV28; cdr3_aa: CASSSGGSSYEQYF; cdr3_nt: TGTGCCAGCAGTTCGGGGGGCAGTTCCTACGAGCAGTACTTC
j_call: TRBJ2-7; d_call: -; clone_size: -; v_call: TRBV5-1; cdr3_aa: CASSLLGLPSSYEQYF; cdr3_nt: TGCGCCAGCAGCTTGTTAGGACTACCCAGCTCCTACGAGCAGTACTTC
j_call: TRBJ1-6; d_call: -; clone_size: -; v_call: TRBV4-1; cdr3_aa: CASSQFGDLTGSPLHF; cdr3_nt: TGCGCCAGCAGCCAATTCGGGGACCTGACGGGTTCACCCCTCCACTTT
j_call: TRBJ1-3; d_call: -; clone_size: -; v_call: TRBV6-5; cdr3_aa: CASSPIRGTGNTIYF; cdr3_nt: TGTGCCAGCAGTCCCATTCGGGGAACTGGAAACACCATATATTTT
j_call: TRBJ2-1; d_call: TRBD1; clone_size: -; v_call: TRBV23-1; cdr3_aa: CASSPWPRTGDNEQFF; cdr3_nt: TGCGCCAGCAGTCCATGGCCCCGGACAGGAGACAATGAGCAGTTCTTC
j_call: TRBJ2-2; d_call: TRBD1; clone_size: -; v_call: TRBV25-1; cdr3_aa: CASRDRGGEELFF; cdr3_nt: TGTGCCAGCAGGGACAGGGGGGGGGAGGAGCTGTTTTTT
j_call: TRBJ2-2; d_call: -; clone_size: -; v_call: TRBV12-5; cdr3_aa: CASGSDTLTGELFF; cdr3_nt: TGTGCTAGTGGTTCGGACACCCTCACCGGGGAGCTGTTTTTT
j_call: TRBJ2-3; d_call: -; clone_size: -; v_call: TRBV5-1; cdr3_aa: CASSWREGLGEDTQYF; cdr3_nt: TGCGCCAGCAGCTGGAGAGAGGGCCTGGGGGAAGATACGCAGTATTTT
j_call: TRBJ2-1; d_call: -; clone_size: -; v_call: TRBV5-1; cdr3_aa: CASSLGVAYNEQFF; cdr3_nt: TGCGCCAGCAGCTTGGGAGTAGCATACAATGAGCAGTTCTTC
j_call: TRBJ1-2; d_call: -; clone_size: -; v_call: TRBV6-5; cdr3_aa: CASSSVGEGHYGYTF; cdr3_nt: TGTGCCAGCAGTTCCGTAGGGGAGGGGCACTATGGCTACACCTTC
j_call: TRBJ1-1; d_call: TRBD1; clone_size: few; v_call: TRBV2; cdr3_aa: CASSRTGGSNTEAFF; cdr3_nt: TGTGCCAGCAGTAGGACAGGGGGCTCGAACACTGAAGCTTTCTTT
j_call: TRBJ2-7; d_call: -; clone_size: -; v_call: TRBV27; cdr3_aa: CASSLWGHPGPYEQYF; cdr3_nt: TGTGCCAGCAGTTTATGGGGACACCCCGGCCCTTACGAGCAGTACTTC
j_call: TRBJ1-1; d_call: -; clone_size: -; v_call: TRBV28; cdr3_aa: CASSLGGPPGEAFF; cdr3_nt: TGTGCCAGCAGTTTAGGGGGACCCCCTGGAGAAGCTTTCTTT
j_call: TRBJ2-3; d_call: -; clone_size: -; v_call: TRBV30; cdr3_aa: CAWRGITDTQYF; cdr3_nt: TGTGCCTGGAGGGGGATTACAGATACGCAGTATTTT
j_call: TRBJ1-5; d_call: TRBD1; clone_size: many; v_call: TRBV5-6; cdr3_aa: CASSLGDRGRQPQHF; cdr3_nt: TGTGCCAGCAGCTTGGGGGACAGGGGTCGTCAGCCCCAGCATTTT
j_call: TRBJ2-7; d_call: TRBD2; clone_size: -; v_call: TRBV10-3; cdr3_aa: CAISDWTSGKYEQYF; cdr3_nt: TGTGCCATCAGTGACTGGACTAGCGGGAAGTACGAGCAGTACTTC
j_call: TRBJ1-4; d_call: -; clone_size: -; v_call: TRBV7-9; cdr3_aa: CASRISGGTNEKLFF; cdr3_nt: TGTGCCAGCAGAATCTCGGGGGGAACTAATGAAAAACTGTTTTTT
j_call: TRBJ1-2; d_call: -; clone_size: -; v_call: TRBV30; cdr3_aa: CAWSTGANNYGYTF; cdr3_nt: TGTGCCTGGAGTACGGGAGCAAATAACTATGGCTACACCTTC
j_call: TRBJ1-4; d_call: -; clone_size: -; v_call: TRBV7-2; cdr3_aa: CASSAGTTNEKLFF; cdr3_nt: TGTGCCAGCAGCGCCGGGACAACTAATGAAAAACTGTTTTTT
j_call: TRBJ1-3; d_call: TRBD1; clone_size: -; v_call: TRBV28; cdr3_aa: CASSYQGAGGNTIYF; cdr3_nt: TGTGCCAGCAGTTACCAGGGGGCGGGCGGAAACACCATATATTTT
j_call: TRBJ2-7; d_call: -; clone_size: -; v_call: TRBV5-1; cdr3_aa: CASRSNPGGYEQYF; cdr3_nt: TGCGCCAGCAGGTCAAACCCCGGGGGCTACGAGCAGTACTTC
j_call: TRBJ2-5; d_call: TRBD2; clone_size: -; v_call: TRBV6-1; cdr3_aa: CASSATSGGPETQYF; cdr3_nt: TGTGCCAGCAGTGCGACTAGCGGGGGTCCAGAGACCCAGTACTTC
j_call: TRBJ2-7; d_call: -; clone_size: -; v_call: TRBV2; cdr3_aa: CASRWMAYEQYF; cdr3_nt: TGTGCCAGCAGATGGATGGCCTACGAGCAGTACTTC
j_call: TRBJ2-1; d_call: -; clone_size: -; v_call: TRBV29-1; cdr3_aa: CSVASTPNNEQFF; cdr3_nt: TGCAGCGTAGCCTCTACTCCGAACAATGAGCAGTTCTTC
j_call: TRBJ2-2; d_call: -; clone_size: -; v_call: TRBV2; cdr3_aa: CASSETLNGELFF; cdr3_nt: TGTGCCAGCAGTGAGACCCTGAACGGGGAGCTGTTTTTT
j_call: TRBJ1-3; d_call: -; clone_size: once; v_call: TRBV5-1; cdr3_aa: CASSFLEGSGNTIYF; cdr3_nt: TGCGCCAGCAGCTTTCTTGAGGGTTCCGGAAACACCATATATTTT
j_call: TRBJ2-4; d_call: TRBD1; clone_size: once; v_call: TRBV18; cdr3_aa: CASSPTGPPSDIQYF; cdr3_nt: TGTGCCAGCTCACCGACAGGGCCCCCGTCAGACATTCAGTACTTC
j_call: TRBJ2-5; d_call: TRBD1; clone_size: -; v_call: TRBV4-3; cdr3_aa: CASSQGGYRGETQYF; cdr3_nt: TGCGCCAGCAGCCAAGGGGGATACAGGGGAGAGACCCAGTACTTC
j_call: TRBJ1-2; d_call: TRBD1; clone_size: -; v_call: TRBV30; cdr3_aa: CAWSVQGKTGTYTF; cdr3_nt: TGTGCCTGGAGTGTACAGGGGAAGACAGGGACCTACACCTTC
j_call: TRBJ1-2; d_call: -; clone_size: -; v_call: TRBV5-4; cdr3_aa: CASSSPSGNYGYTF; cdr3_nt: TGTGCCAGCAGCTCGCCCTCAGGGAACTATGGCTACACCTTC